The clone carrying this T cell receptor (beta chain) was observed at least ten times. The antigen remains undetermined. The data are from a study of CD8 T cells in ankylosing spondylitis. Findings and limits, study-wide: Disease-associated clones were reportedly significantly overrepresented in matched ankylosing spondylitis synovial fluid.

In making TCR beta libraries, quantitative 5'-RACE with molecular barcodes was used. MiXCR, applied by TCRdb to the 5' RACE reads, yields one record per CDR3 protein. Of about 130,000 distinct CDR3 sequences listed, around 7% are singletons. Germline V gene sequence: CDR1 DFQATT, CDR2 SNEGSKA (reference sequence). The CDR3 runs 13 residues. V was cut by 6 bases and J by 2 bases, with 11 bases left in between. The sequenced sample consisted of blood, either unsorted or a sorted T cell fraction (not recorded which). J is TRBJ2-1 and V is TRBV20-1; weak D call: TRBD2 (5 bases). The TCR comes from a male donor with ankylosing spondylitis or in good health (not recorded which). CDR3 in DNA: TGCAGTGCCGCAATCGGGGCCTACAATGAGCAGTTCTTC. This encodes CSAAIGAYNEQFF.